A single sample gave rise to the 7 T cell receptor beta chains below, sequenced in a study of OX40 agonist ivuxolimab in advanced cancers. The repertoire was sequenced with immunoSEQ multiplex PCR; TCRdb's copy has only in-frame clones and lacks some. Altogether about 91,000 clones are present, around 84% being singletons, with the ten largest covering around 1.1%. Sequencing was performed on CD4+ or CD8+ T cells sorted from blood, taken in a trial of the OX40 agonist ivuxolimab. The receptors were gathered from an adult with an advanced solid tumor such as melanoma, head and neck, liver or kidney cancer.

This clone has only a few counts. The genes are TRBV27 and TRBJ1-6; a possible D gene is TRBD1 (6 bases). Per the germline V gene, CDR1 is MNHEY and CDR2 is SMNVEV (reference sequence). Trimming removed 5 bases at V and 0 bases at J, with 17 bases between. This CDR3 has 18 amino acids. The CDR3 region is CASSPRQVTRSYNSPLHF. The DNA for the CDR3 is TGTGCCAGCAGTCCCCGACAGGTCACACGCTCCTATAATTCACCCCTCCACTTT.

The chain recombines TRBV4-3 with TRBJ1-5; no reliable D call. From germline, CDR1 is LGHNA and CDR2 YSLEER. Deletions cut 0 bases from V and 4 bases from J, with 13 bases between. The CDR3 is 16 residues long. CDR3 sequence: CASSQDTRHWNQPQHF. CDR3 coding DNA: TGCGCCAGCAGCCAAGATACCCGACATTGGAATCAGCCCCAGCATTTT.

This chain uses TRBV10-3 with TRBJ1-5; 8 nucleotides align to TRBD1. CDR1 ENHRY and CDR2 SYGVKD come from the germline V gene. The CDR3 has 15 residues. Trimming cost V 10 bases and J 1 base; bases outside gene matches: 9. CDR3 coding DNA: TGTGCCACCTCCACCGGGACAGGAAGCAATCAGCCCCAGCATTTT. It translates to CATSTGTGSNQPQHF.

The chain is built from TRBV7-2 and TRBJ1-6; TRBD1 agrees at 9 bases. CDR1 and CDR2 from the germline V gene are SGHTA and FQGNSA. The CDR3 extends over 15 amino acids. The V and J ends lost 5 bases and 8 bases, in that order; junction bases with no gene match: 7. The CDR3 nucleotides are TGTGCCAGCAGCCCCCAGACAGGGGGGTATTCACCCCTCCACTTT. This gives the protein CASSPQTGGYSPLHF.

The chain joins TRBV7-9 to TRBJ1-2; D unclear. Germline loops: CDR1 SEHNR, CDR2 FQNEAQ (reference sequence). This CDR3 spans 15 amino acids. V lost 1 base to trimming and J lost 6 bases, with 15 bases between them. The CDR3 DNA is TGTGCCAGCAGCTTAGGGAATTCCCTAGCGCATGGCTACACCTTC. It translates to CASSLGNSLAHGYTF.

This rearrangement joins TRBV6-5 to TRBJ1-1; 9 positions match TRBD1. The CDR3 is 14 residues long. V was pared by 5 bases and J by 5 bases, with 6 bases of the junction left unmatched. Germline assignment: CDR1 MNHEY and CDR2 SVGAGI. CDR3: CASSPDRGTTEAFF. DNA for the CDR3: TGTGCCAGCAGTCCGGACAGGGGAACGACTGAAGCTTTCTTT.

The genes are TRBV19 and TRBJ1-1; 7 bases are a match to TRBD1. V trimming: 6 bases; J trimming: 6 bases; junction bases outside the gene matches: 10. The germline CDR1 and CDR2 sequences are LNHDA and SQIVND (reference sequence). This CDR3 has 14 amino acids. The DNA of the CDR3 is TGTGCCAGTAGGATCCCACAGGGGAATCCTGAAGCTTTCTTT. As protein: CASRIPQGNPEAFF.